This T cell receptor (beta chain) was recovered during a study of PD-L1 blockade in urothelial cancer. A word on this clone: Its antigen is as yet unknown.

The time point was: peripheral blood 6 weeks after treatment start. Locally advanced or metastatic urothelial carcinoma was diagnosed in the patients. The CDR3 spans 15 residues. V trimming: 5 bases; J trimming: 2 bases; junction bases outside the gene matches: 5. The germline V gene has CDR1 SGHTA and CDR2 FQGNSA. The repertoire was sequenced with immunoSEQ multiplex PCR; TCRdb's copy has only in-frame clones and lacks some. Of roughly 29,000 clones listed, around 84% are singletons. Whole-study findings and limits: Durable-benefit patients showed greater tumor-associated blood clone expansion at 3 weeks.

This chain connects TRBV7-2 to TRBJ2-1; 8 bases agree with TRBD2. The specimen was PBMCs, collected around atezolizumab (anti-PD-L1) treatment. The TCR originated in a man aged 65 to 79 with urothelial cancer. The DNA of the CDR3 is TGTGCCAGCAGCCCCGGGAGGGGTACCTACAATGAGCAGTTCTTC. This codes for CASSPGRGTYNEQFF.